These T cell receptor beta chains were read from a single sample in a study of early T cells in non-severe SARS-CoV-2 infection. TCRdb reprocessed the 5' RACE reads via MiXCR and lists one record per CDR3 protein. Of more than 35,000 distinct CDR3 sequences listed, roughly 3.9% were seen once; the top ten hold about 9%. Material: whole blood. Source of these receptors: an adult who was a healthcare worker with PCR-confirmed SARS-CoV-2 infection or an uninfected control (not recorded which). CDR3s include the opening cysteine and the closing phenylalanine or tryptophan. The D gene is left open where the match is weak. Where a row states a size, it is once, few, many or the class of an expanded clone; other rows omit it.

j_gene	d_gene	abundance	v_gene	CDR3aa
TRBJ1-1	.	medium-sized	TRBV5-1	CASSLGENTEAFF
TRBJ2-3	.	many	TRBV11-2	CASSFLRDTQYF
TRBJ1-2	.	many	TRBV6-1	CASTDQGTQGGYTF
TRBJ2-1	TRBD2	many	TRBV24-1	CATSDSIAGSSYNEQFF
TRBJ2-1	TRBD2	many	TRBV6-1	CASSGLPTSGSLNEQFF
TRBJ2-1	.	many	TRBV18	CASSPPLNEQFF
TRBJ1-1	TRBD1	.	TRBV9	CASSDPTGLNTEAFF
TRBJ2-7	.	many	TRBV28	CASSWLAREQYF
TRBJ2-1	TRBD2	many	TRBV6-5	CASSPTSGSAHEQFF
TRBJ2-5	.	many	TRBV7-9	CASSRWATGQETQYF